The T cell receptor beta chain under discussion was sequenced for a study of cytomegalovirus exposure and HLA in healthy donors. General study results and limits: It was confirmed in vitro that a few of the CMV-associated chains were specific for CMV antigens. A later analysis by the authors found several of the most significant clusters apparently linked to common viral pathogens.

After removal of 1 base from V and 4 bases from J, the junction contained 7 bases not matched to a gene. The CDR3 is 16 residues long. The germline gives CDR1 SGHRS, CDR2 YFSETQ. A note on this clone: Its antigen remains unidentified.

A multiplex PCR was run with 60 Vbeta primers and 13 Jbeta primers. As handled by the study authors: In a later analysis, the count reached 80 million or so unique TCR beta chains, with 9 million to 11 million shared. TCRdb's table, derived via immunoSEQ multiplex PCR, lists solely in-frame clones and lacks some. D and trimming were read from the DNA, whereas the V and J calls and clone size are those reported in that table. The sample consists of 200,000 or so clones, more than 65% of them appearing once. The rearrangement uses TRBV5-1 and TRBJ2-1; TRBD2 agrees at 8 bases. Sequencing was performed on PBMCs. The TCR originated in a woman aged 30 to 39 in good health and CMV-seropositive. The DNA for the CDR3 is TGCGCCAGCAGCTTGAAGATTAGCGGGGTATACAATGAGCAGTTCTTC. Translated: CASSLKISGVYNEQFF.